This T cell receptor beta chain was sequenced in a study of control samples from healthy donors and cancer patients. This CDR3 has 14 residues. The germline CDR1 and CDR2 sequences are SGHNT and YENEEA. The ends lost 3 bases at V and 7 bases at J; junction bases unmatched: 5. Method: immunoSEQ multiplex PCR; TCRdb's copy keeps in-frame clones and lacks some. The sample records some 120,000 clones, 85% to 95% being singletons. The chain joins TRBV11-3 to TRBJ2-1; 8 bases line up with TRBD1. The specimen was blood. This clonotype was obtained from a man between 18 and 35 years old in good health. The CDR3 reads CASSFRQGYNEQFF. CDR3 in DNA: TGTGCCAGCAGCTTCCGACAGGGGTATAATGAGCAGTTCTTC.